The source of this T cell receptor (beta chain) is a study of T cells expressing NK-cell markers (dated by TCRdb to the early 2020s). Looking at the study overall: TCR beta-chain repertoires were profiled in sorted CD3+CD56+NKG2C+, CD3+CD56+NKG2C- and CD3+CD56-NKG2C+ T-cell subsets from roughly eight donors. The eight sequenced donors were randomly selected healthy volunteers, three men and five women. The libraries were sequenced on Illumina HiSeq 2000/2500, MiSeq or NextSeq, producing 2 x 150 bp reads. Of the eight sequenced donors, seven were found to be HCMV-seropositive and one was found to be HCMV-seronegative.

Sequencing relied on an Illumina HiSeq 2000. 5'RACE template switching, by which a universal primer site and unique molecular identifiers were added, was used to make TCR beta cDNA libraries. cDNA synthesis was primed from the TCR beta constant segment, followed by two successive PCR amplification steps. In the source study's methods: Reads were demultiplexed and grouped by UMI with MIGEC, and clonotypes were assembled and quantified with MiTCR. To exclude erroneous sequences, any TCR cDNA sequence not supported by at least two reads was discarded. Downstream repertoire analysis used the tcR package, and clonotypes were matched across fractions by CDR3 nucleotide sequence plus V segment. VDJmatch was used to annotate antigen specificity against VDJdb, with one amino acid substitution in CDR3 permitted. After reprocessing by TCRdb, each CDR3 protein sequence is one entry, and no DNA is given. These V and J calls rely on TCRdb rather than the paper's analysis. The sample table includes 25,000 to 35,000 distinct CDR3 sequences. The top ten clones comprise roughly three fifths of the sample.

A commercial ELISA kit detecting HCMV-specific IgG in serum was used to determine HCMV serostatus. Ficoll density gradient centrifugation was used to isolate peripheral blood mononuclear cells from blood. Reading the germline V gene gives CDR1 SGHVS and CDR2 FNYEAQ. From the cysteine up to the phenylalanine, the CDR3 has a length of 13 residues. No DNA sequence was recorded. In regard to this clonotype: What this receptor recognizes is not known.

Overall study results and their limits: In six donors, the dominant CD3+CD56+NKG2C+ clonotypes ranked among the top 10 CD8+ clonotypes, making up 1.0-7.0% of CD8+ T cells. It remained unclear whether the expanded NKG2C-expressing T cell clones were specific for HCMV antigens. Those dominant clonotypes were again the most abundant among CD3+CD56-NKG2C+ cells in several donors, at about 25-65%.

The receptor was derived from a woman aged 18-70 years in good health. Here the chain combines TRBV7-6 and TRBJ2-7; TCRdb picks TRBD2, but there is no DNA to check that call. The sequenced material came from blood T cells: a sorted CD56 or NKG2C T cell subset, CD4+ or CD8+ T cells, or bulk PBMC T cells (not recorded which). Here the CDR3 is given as CASRAGGPGEQYF.